This T cell receptor (beta chain) was sequenced in a study of blood T cells in healthy people across ages. As regards this clonotype: Its antigen is unidentified.

Trimming at V came to 4 bases and at J to 10 bases, leaving 16 bases not matched to a gene. The length of the CDR3 is 15 residues. Per the germline V gene, CDR1 is SGHKS and CDR2 is YYEKEE (reference sequence). The second PCR ran roughly 7 to 12 cycles with a sample-barcoded 5' primer and J-beta primers. TCRdb reanalysed the 5' RACE reads using MiXCR and keeps one entry per CDR3 protein. The sample consists of 650,000 or so distinct CDR3 sequences, 52% of them appearing once. Broader study findings: Observed TCR beta diversity per million T cells went down as age went up. This fall followed a roughly linear course with age. Both higher diversity and more naive CD4+ cells marked long-lived donors when set against aged donors. Any changes in expanded clonotypes were possibly confounded, as donor CMV status remained unknown.

This TCR derives from a woman of 80 years or more in good health. The gene calls are TRBV5-5 and TRBJ2-7, with 8 positions matching TRBD1. What was sequenced was blood. The CDR3 is CASSVLGQGPSEQYF. CDR3 DNA sequence: TGTGCCAGCAGCGTTCTAGGACAGGGCCCCTCCGAACAGTACTTC.